This T cell receptor (beta chain) was found in a study of blood T cell repertoires in COVID-19. Looking at the study overall: Acute and convalescent COVID-19 specimens originated in the United States, Italy and Spain. The cDNA or gDNA used as material had been derived from T cells, B-cell-depleted T cells, or PBMCs.

Sequenced by immunoSEQ multiplex PCR; TCRdb stores in-frame clones only, minus some. The repertoire consists of 100,000 to 110,000 clones, with around 85% occurring once and the leading ten covering around 13%. J was trimmed by 0 bases and V by 6 bases; bases with no gene match: 8. Germline assignment: CDR1 LNHDA and CDR2 SQIVND (reference sequence). The CDR3 spans 15 residues. What was sequenced was peripheral blood. The chain recombines TRBV19 with TRBJ2-7; 7 nucleotides align to TRBD2. This receptor was identified in a human donor in a cohort sampled during active COVID-19. CDR3 coding DNA: TGTGCCAGTAGGGCGGGAGCCTCTATCTCCTACGAGCAGTACTTC. It translates to CASRAGASISYEQYF. Variable domain in full (rest from reference TRBV19 and TRBJ2-7): DGGITQSPKYLFRKEGQNVTLSCEQNLNHDAMYWYRQDPGQGLRLIYYSQIVNDFQKGDIAEGYSVSREKKESFPLTVTSAQKNPTAFYLCASRAGASISYEQYFGPGTRLTVT.